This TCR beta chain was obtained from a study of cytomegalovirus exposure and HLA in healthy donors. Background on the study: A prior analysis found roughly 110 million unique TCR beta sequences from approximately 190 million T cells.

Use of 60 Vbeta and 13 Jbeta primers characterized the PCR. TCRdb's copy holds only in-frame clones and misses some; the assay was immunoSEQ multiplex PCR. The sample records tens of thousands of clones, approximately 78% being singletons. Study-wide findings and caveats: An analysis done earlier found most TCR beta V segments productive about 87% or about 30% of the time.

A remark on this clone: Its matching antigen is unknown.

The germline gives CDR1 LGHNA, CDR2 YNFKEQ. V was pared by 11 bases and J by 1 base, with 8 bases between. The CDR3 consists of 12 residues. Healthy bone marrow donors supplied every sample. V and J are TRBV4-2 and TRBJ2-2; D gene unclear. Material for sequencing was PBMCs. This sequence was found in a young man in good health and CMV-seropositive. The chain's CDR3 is CASAENTGELFF. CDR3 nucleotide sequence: TGTGCCTCGGCGGAGAACACCGGGGAGCTGTTTTTT.